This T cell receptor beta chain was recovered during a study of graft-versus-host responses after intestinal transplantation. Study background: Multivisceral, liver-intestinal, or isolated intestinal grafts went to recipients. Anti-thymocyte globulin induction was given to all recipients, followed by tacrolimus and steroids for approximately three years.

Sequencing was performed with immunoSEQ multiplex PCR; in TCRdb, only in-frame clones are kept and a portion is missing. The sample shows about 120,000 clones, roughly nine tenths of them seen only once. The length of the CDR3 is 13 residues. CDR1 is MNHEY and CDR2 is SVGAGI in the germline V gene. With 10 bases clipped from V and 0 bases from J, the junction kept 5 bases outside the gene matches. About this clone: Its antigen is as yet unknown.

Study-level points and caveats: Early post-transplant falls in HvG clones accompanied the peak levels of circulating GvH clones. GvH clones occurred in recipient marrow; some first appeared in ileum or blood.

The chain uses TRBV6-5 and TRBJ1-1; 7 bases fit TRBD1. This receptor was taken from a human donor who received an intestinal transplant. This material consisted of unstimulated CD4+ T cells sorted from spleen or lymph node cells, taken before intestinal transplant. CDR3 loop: CATNRGMNTEAFF. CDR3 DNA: TGTGCCACCAACAGGGGAATGAACACTGAAGCTTTCTTT.